Below are 25 T cell receptor beta chains sequenced from a single sample in a study of T cell responses to AZD1222 COVID-19 vaccine. Clones were sequenced by immunoSEQ multiplex PCR, and TCRdb holds only the in-frame ones, with some missing. Of approximately 120,000 clones listed, around 87% were seen once; the top ten hold 8.5% to 12%. Here the sequenced sample was peripheral blood, taken on day 0 of AZD1222 vaccination. These receptors came from an adult in good health.

This CDR3 reads CASSLVAGANEAFF. CDR3 sequence (DNA): TGCGCCAGCAGCTTGGTCGCAGGGGCAAATGAAGCTTTCTTT. V gene TRBV5-1 combines with J gene TRBJ1-1; D is possibly TRBD1 (6 bases). The CDR3 length is 14 residues. CDR1 and CDR2 (germline): SGHRS, YFSETQ. V lost 0 bases, J lost 7 bases, and 13 bases lay in between. Using reference TRBV5-1 and TRBJ1-1 for the parts outside the CDR3, the full variable domain is KAGVTQTPRYLIKTRGQQVTLSCSPISGHRSVSWYQQTPGQGLQFLFEYFSETQRNKGNFPGRFSGRQFSNSRSEMNVSTLELGDSALYLCASSLVAGANEAFFGQGTRLTVV.

The chain employs TRBV5-1 and TRBJ2-7; 7 nucleotides line up with TRBD2. Per the germline V gene, CDR1 is SGHRS and CDR2 is YFSETQ. Unmatched junction bases numbered 4, after V lost 4 bases and J lost 0 bases. CDR3 size: 14 residues. The CDR3 DNA sequence: TGCGCCAGCAGCCCCCGGGACTACTCCTACGAGCAGTACTTC. This encodes CASSPRDYSYEQYF.

The V gene is TRBV7-8, the J gene TRBJ2-1; no reliable D call. V shed 4 bases and J shed 0 bases, with 13 bases lying between them. The CDR3 is 16 residues long. Germline CDR1 reads SGHVS; CDR2 reads FQNEAQ. The CDR3 sequence is CASSSFSFSSYNEQFF. CDR3 bases: TGTGCCAGCAGCTCGTTCTCTTTTAGCTCCTACAATGAGCAGTTCTTC.

The chain has TRBV7-3 and TRBJ1-1; D perhaps matches TRBD1 (6 bases). Germline values: CDR1 SGHTA, CDR2 FQGTGA. Trimming took 5 bases from V and 4 from J, leaving 17 bases between them. CDR3 length: 15 amino acids. The DNA for the CDR3 is TGTGCCAGCAGCGCGATGGGGGGCCCGGGCACTGAAGCTTTCTTT. Amino acid sequence: CASSAMGGPGTEAFF.

This sequence joins TRBV27 and TRBJ2-3; D may be TRBD2 (5 bases). The V end lost 5 bases, the J end lost 9 bases, and 9 bases lay between the germline ends. The CDR3 has 11 residues. Germline V gene lookup returns CDR1 MNHEY and CDR2 SMNVEV (reference sequence). The CDR3 protein is CASSAGMTQYF. CDR3 nucleotide sequence: TGTGCCAGCAGTGCCGGGATGACGCAGTATTTT.

V and J are TRBV4-1 and TRBJ1-3; no reliable D call. This CDR3 has 15 amino acids. Trimming left V 4 bases short and J 2 bases short, with 12 bases between. Germline CDR1 MGHRA, CDR2 YSYEKL. The CDR3 DNA follows: TGCGCCAGCAGCCCTCACGAGGCAACTGGAAACACCATATATTTT. This codes for CASSPHEATGNTIYF.

The chain recombines TRBV20-1 with TRBJ1-2, with D unclear. Trimming removed 4 bases at V and 1 base at J, with 4 bases between. The CDR3 runs 11 residues. Germline lookup yields CDR1 DFQATT and CDR2 SNEGSKA (reference sequence). The CDR3 DNA reads TGCAGTGCTAACGATAACTATGGCTACACCTTC. Amino acid sequence: CSANDNYGYTF.

The chain couples TRBV5-1 to TRBJ2-5; no clear D gene. V lost 1 base and J lost 1, with 5 bases in between. Germline lookup yields CDR1 SGHRS and CDR2 YFSETQ. This CDR3 is 13 amino acids long. The CDR3 loop reads CASSLMTQETQYF. As DNA, the CDR3 is TGCGCCAGCAGCTTGATGACCCAAGAGACCCAGTACTTC.

This chain links TRBV9 with TRBJ2-1; no reliable D call. Germline V gene data show CDR1 as SGDLS and CDR2 as YYNGEE. The CDR3 length is 14 residues. V gave up 0 bases and J gave up 3 bases, with 7 bases separating them. In DNA, the CDR3 is TGTGCCAGCAGCGTAGTACTACGCTACAATGAGCAGTTCTTC. Translated: CASSVVLRYNEQFF.

The chain has TRBV9 and TRBJ2-1, with D perhaps being TRBD1 or TRBD2 (5 bases each). The V end lost 4 bases, the J end lost 6 bases, and 17 bases lay between the germline ends. Germline CDR1 is SGDLS and CDR2 is YYNGEE. CDR3 length: 15 residues. This chain's CDR3 is CASSPSWSTGNEQFF. CDR3 nucleotide sequence: TGTGCCAGCAGCCCTAGCTGGTCCACAGGCAATGAGCAGTTCTTC.

The chain carries TRBV14 and TRBJ2-7; D is perhaps TRBD2 (6 bases). CDR1 SGHDN and CDR2 FVKESK come from the germline V gene. V lost 8 bases and J 0 bases, leaving 14 bases between the germline ends. The CDR3 is 14 amino acids. For the CDR3, the DNA is TGTGCCAGCGGGTTCGGAGGGAGCTCCTACGAGCAGTACTTC. It codes for CASGFGGSSYEQYF.

The rearrangement uses TRBV2 and TRBJ1-5; no definite D call. V lost 0 bases and J 7 bases, leaving 7 bases between the germline ends. The CDR3 runs to 13 residues. Germline loops: CDR1 SNHLY, CDR2 FYNNEI. Here the CDR3 DNA reads TGTGCCAGCAGTGAAGCGGAGCCACAGCCCCAGCATTTT. Protein: CASSEAEPQPQHF.

The chain links TRBV28 to TRBJ1-2; the D gene is possibly TRBD1 (5 bases). The V gene's germline CDR1 is MDHEN and CDR2 SYDVKM. There are 13 residues in the CDR3. V lost 5 bases to trimming and J lost 8 bases, with 15 bases between them. The DNA for the CDR3 is TGTGCCAGCAGTGACCCCGGGGCGCGCGGCTACACCTTC. As protein: CASSDPGARGYTF.

The V gene is TRBV9, the J gene TRBJ2-1; D is perhaps TRBD2 (5 bases). The ends were cut back, 3 bases at V and 4 bases at J, with 17 bases in the middle. Germline V CDR1 and CDR2: SGDLS, YYNGEE. This CDR3 is built from 16 residues. The CDR3 loop reads CASSAPAGNVYNEQFF. In DNA form, the CDR3 reads TGTGCCAGCAGCGCACCGGCGGGTAACGTTTACAATGAGCAGTTCTTC.

This sequence joins TRBV2 and TRBJ2-7; 8 nucleotides line up with TRBD2. CDR3 length equals 14 residues. Trimming took 1 base from V and 8 from J; bases not matched to a gene: 7. Germline assignment: CDR1 SNHLY and CDR2 FYNNEI. Written as DNA, the CDR3 is TGTGCCAGCAGTGAAGGGGGAACTAGCGGTAAGCAGTACTTC. Amino acid sequence: CASSEGGTSGKQYF.

The chain recombines TRBV5-6 with TRBJ1-5; D is uncertain. V was cut by 2 bases and J by 1 base, with 1 base left in between. The CDR3 spans 12 residues. CDR1 SGHDT and CDR2 YYEEEE come from the germline V gene. Written as DNA, the CDR3 is TGTGCCAGCAGCTTCAGCAATCAGCCCCAGCATTTT. It yields the protein CASSFSNQPQHF.

The CDR3 coding sequence is TGTGCCAGTAGTACCTCGGGGACTAGCGGGTCGGATGAGCAGTTCTTC. Amino acids: CASSTSGTSGSDEQFF. The chain employs TRBV19 and TRBJ2-1, with 12 positions matching TRBD2. V lost 4 bases to trimming and J lost 8 bases; unmatched junction nucleotides: 9. The CDR3 runs to 16 residues. The germline CDR1 and CDR2 sequences are LNHDA and SQIVND (reference sequence).

The chain uses TRBV4-2 and TRBJ2-3; 9 nucleotides line up with TRBD2. From germline, CDR1 is LGHNA and CDR2 YNFKEQ. The junction had 5 bases not matched to a gene; V was cut back by 0 bases and J by 4 bases. There are 16 residues in the CDR3. CDR3 sequence: CASSQDGGGRADTQYF. The CDR3 DNA reads as TGTGCCAGCAGCCAAGATGGGGGCGGGAGGGCAGATACGCAGTATTTT.

The rearrangement links TRBV30 to TRBJ1-2; D unclear. The germline gives CDR1 GTSNPN, CDR2 SVGIG (reference sequence). Trimming left V 2 bases short and J 7 bases short, with 11 bases between. The CDR3 has 12 residues. CDR3 in amino acids: CAWSIPGGGYTF. Written as DNA, the CDR3 is TGTGCCTGGAGTATCCCCGGTGGTGGCTACACCTTC.

This rearrangement joins TRBV5-4 to TRBJ2-7; tentative D call: TRBD1 (5 bases). Germline V gives CDR1 SGHNT, CDR2 YYREEE (reference sequence). The CDR3 has 14 residues. The V gene lost 4 bases and the J gene lost 7 bases, with 18 bases spanning the gap. The CDR3 DNA follows: TGTGCCAGCAGCCGTCCGGACACCTTGGAGGAGCAGTACTTC. This gives the protein CASSRPDTLEEQYF.

V is TRBV30 and J is TRBJ2-7, with a tentative D call TRBD2 (7 bases). The CDR3 loop spans 15 amino acids. V lost 2 bases to trimming and J lost 3 bases, with 17 bases between them. Germline lookup yields CDR1 GTSNPN and CDR2 SVGIG (reference sequence). The CDR3 protein is CAWSPKGGQLYEQYF. DNA for the CDR3: TGTGCCTGGAGTCCCAAGGGGGGGCAGCTCTACGAGCAGTACTTC.

The chain employs TRBV10-3 and TRBJ2-1, with TRBD2 matching 13 bases. The CDR3 contains 15 residues. Per the germline V gene, CDR1 is ENHRY and CDR2 is SYGVKD. V gave up 4 bases and J gave up 5 bases; unmatched junction bases: 2. The CDR3 DNA is TGTGCCATCAGTGGGGGACTAGCGGGACACAATGAGCAGTTCTTC. Protein product: CAISGGLAGHNEQFF.

The V call is TRBV28, the J call TRBJ1-4; D remains unclear. The CDR3 consists of 11 residues. V was pared by 1 base and J by 11 bases, with 5 bases between. Germline CDR1 is MDHEN and CDR2 is SYDVKM. CDR3 sequence reads: CASSLLGKLFF. The CDR3 region has the DNA TGTGCCAGCAGTTTATTGGGGAAACTGTTTTTT. Complete variable domain (other parts from reference TRBV28 and TRBJ1-4): DVKVTQSSRYLVKRTGEKVFLECVQDMDHENMFWYRQDPGLGLRLIYFSYDVKMKEKGDIPEGYSVSREKKERFSLILESASTNQTSMYLCASSLLGKLFFGSGTQLSVL.

V is TRBV24-1 and J is TRBJ2-1, with D possibly matching TRBD2 (6 bases). Trimming left V 8 bases short and J 9 bases short, with 19 bases between. Germline CDR1 and CDR2: KGHDR and SFDVKD. The CDR3 has 14 residues. The CDR3 bases are TGTGCCACCACAGACCGGGCCTTGGGGGGTGAGCAGTTCTTC. Residues: CATTDRALGGEQFF.

This chain uses TRBV6-4 with TRBJ1-5, with TRBD1 matching 7 bases. Germline V gene sequence: CDR1 MRHNA, CDR2 SNTAGT. V shed 3 bases and J 2 bases; nucleotides not matched to a gene: 10. The CDR3 is made up of 17 amino acids. For the CDR3, the DNA is TGTGCCAGCAGTGAGAGTCGGAACAGGGGCTGCAATCAGCCCCAGCATTTT. Translation: CASSESRNRGCNQPQHF.